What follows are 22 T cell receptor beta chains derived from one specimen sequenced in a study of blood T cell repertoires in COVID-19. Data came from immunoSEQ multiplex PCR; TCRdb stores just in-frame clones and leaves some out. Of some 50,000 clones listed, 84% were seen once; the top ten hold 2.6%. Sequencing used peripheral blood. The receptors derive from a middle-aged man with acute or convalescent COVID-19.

The CDR3 reads CASSPSGTEAFF. Here the CDR3 DNA reads TGTGCCAGCAGTCCCAGCGGTACTGAAGCTTTCTTT. The chain joins TRBV6-5 to TRBJ1-1; D is unclear. Germline CDR1 is MNHEY and CDR2 is SVGAGI. V lost 5 bases and J lost 5, with 9 bases in between. The CDR3 sequence is 12 residues long.

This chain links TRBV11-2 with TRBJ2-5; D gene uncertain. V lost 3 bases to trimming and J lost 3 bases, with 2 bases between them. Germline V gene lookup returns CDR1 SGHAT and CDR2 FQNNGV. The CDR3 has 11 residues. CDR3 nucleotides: TGTGCCAGCAGCTTCGAAGAGACCCAGTACTTC. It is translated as CASSFEETQYF.

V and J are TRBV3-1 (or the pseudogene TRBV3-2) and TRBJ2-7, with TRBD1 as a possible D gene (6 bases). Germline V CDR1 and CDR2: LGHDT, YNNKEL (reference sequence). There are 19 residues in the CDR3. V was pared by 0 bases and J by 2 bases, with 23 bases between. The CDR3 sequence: CASSQDFEVWGQVAYEQYF. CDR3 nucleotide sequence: TGTGCCAGCAGCCAAGATTTTGAAGTGTGGGGACAAGTAGCCTACGAGCAGTACTTC.

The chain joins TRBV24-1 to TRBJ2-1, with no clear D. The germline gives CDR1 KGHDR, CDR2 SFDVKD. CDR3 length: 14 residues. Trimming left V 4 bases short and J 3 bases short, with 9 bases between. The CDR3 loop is CATSENSNYNEQFF. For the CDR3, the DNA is TGTGCCACCAGTGAAAACTCAAACTACAATGAGCAGTTCTTC.

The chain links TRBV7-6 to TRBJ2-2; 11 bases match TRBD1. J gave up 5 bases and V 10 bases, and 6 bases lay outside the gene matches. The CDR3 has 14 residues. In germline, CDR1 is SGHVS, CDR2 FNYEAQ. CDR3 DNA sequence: TGTGCCACCAAGGACAGGGGGCTAACCGGGGAGCTGTTTTTT. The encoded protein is CATKDRGLTGELFF.

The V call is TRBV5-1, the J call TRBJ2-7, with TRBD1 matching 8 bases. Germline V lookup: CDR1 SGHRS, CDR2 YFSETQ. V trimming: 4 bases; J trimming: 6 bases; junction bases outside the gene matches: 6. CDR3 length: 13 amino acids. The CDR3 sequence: CASSAGTGVEQYF. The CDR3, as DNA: TGCGCCAGCAGCGCGGGGACAGGTGTCGAGCAGTACTTC. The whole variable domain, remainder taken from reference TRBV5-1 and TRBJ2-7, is KAGVTQTPRYLIKTRGQQVTLSCSPISGHRSVSWYQQTPGQGLQFLFEYFSETQRNKGNFPGRFSGRQFSNSRSEMNVSTLELGDSALYLCASSAGTGVEQYFGPGTRLTVT.

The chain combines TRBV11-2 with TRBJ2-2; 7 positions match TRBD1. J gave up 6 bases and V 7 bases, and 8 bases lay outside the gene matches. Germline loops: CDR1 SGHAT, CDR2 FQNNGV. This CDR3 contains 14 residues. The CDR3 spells CASNLLGGPGELFF. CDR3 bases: TGTGCCAGCAATCTTTTAGGGGGCCCCGGGGAGCTGTTTTTT. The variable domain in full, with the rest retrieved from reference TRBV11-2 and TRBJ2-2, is EAGVAQSPRYKIIEKRQSVAFWCNPISGHATLYWYQQILGQGPKLLIQFQNNGVVDDSQLPKDRFSAERLKGVDSTLKIQPAKLEDSAVYLCASNLLGGPGELFFGEGSRLTVL.

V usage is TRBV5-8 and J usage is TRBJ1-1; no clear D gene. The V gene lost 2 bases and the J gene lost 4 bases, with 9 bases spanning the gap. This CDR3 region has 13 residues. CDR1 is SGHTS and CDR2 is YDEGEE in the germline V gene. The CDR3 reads CASSFSFITEAFF. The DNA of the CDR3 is TGTGCCAGCAGCTTTTCTTTTATCACTGAAGCTTTCTTT. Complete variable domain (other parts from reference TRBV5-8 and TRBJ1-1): EAGVTQSPTHLIKTRGQQATLRCSPISGHTSVYWYQQALGLGLQFLLWYDEGEERNRGNFPPRFSGRQFPNYSSELNVNALELEDSALYLCASSFSFITEAFFGQGTRLTVV.

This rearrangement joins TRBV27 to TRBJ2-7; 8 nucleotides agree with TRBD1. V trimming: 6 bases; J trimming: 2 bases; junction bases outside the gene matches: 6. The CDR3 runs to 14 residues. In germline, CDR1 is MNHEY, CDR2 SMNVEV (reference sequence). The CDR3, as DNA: TGTGCCAGCAGGATTGGACAGGGCCCCTACGAGCAGTACTTC. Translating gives CASRIGQGPYEQYF.

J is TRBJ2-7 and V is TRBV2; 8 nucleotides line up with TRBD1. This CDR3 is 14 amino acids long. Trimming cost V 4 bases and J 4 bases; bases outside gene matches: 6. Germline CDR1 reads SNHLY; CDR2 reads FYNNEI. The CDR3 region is CASSGGQDLYEQYF. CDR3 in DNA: TGTGCCAGCAGTGGGGGACAGGATCTATACGAGCAGTACTTC.

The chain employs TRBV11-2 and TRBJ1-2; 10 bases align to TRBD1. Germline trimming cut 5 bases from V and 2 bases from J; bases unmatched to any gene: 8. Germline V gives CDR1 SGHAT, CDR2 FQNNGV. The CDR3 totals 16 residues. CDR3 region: CASSPGTGAQNYGYTF. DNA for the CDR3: TGTGCCAGCAGCCCAGGGACAGGGGCTCAGAACTATGGCTACACCTTC.

Here the CDR3 DNA reads TGTGCCAGCAGCGCTTTTATCGGGTCCTCTAATGAAAAACTGTTTTTT. Translating it yields CASSAFIGSSNEKLFF. The chain couples TRBV27 to TRBJ1-4; D is unclear. Looked up from germline, CDR1 is MNHEY and CDR2 is SMNVEV (reference sequence). The CDR3 loop spans 16 amino acids. Trimming stripped 6 bases from V and 3 bases from J, with 17 bases between.

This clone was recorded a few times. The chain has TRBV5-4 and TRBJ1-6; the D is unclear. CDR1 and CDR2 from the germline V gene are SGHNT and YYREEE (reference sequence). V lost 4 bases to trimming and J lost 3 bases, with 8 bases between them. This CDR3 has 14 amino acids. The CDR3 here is CASSREGYNSPLHF. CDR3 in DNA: TGTGCCAGCAGCCGGGAGGGCTATAATTCACCCCTCCACTTT. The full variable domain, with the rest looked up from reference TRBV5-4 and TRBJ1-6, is ETGVTQSPTHLIKTRGQQVTLRCSSQSGHNTVSWYQQALGQGPQFIFQYYREEENGRGNFPPRFSGLQFPNYSSELNVNALELDDSALYLCASSREGYNSPLHFGNGTRLTVT.

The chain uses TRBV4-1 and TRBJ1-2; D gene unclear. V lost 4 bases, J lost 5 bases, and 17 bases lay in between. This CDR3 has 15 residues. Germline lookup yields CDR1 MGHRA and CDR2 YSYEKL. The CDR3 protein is CASSPYLILSYGYTF. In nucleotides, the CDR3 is TGCGCCAGCAGCCCTTATCTCATTCTATCGTATGGCTACACCTTC.

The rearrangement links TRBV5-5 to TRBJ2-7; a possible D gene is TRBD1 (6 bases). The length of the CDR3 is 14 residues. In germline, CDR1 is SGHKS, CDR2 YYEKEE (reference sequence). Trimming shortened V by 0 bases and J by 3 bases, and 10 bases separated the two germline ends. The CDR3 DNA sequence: TGTGCCAGCAGCTTGGGACAGGCGAACTACGAGCAGTACTTC. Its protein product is CASSLGQANYEQYF.

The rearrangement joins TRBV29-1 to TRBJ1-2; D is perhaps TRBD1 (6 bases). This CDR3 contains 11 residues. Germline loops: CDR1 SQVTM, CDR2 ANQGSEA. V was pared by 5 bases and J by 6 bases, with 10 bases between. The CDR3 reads CSVLQGNGYTF. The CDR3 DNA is TGCAGCGTTTTACAGGGTAATGGCTACACCTTC.

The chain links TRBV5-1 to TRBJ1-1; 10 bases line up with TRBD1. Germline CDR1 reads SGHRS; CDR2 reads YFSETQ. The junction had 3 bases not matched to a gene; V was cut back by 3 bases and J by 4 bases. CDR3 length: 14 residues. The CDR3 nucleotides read TGCGCCAGCAGCTCCGGGACAGGGGTCACTGAAGCTTTCTTT. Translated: CASSSGTGVTEAFF. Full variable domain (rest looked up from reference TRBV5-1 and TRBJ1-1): KAGVTQTPRYLIKTRGQQVTLSCSPISGHRSVSWYQQTPGQGLQFLFEYFSETQRNKGNFPGRFSGRQFSNSRSEMNVSTLELGDSALYLCASSSGTGVTEAFFGQGTRLTVV.

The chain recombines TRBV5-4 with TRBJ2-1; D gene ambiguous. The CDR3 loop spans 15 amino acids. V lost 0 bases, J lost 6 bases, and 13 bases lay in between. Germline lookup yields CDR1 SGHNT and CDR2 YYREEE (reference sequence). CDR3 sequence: CASSLDTLDRNEQFF. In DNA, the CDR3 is TGTGCCAGCAGCTTGGATACGCTAGATCGCAATGAGCAGTTCTTC. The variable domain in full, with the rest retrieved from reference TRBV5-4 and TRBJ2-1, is ETGVTQSPTHLIKTRGQQVTLRCSSQSGHNTVSWYQQALGQGPQFIFQYYREEENGRGNFPPRFSGLQFPNYSSELNVNALELDDSALYLCASSLDTLDRNEQFFGPGTRLTVL.

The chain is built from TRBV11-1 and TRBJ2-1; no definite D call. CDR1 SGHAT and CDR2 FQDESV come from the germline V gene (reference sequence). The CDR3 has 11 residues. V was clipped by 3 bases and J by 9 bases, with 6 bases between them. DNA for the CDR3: TGTGCCAGCAGCTTCGGTCCTGAGCAGTTCTTC. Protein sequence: CASSFGPEQFF.

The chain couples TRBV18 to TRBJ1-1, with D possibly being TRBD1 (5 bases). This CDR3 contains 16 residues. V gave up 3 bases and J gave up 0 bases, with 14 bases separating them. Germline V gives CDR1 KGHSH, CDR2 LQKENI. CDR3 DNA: TGTGCCAGCTCACCTCGGACACGACCCATGAACACTGAAGCTTTCTTT. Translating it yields CASSPRTRPMNTEAFF.

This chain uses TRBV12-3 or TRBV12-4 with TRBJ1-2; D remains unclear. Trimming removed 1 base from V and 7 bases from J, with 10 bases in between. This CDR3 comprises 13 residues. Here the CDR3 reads CASSLVRVGGYTF. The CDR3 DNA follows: TGTGCCAGCAGTTTAGTTCGGGTGGGTGGCTACACCTTC.

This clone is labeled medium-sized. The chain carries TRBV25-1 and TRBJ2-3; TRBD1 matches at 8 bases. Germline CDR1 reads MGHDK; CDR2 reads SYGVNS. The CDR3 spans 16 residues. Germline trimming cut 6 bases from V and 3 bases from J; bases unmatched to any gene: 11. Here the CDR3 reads CASSPRGRGFTDTQYF. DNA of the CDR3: TGTGCCAGCAGCCCCAGGGGGCGTGGGTTTACAGATACGCAGTATTTT.